This TCR beta chain was documented in a study of graft-versus-host responses after intestinal transplantation. Across the whole study: Recipients uniformly received anti-thymocyte globulin induction, followed by tacrolimus and steroids for three to four years.

The CDR3 contains 14 residues. From germline, CDR1 is MNHNS and CDR2 SASEGT. J was trimmed by 5 bases and V by 4 bases; bases with no gene match: 4. Assay: immunoSEQ multiplex PCR; the TCRdb copy retains only in-frame clones and omits some. The data hold around 69,000 clones, with around 87% observed a single time. Worth noting for this clone: The target antigen is unknown.

The source material was unstimulated CD8+ T cells sorted from spleen or lymph node cells, sampled before transplant. This sequence was found in a human donor who was the organ donor for an intestinal transplant. V is TRBV6-1 and J is TRBJ2-5, with TRBD1 identical over 10 bases. The CDR3 DNA reads TGTGCCAGCAGTGCCGACAGGGGGCAGGAGACCCAGTACTTC. Translation: CASSADRGQETQYF.